This TCR beta chain was sequenced in a study of response to subunit inactivated influenza vaccine. Study observations and caveats: A suggestion made by the authors is that each seasonal influenza vaccination recruits few new T cells.

This clonotype has ten or more counts. Antigen unknown. TCRdb re-called the RT-PCR reads through MiXCR, storing one row per CDR3 protein. The sample gives about 480,000 distinct CDR3 sequences, 10% to 11% of which show up once; approximately 12% is in the top ten. CDR1 SGDLS and CDR2 YYNGEE come from the germline V gene. With 7 bases removed from V and 0 bases from J, the gap between germline ends came to 5 bases. This CDR3 comprises 11 residues. The specimen was PBMCs from blood, collected 40 to 50 days after vaccination. The source is a middle-aged man who received an inactivated influenza vaccine. The genes are TRBV9 and TRBJ2-7; D not resolved. The DNA for the CDR3 is TGTGCCAGCGGAAACTCCTACGAGCAGTACTTC. Protein: CASGNSYEQYF.